This TCR beta chain was documented in a study of cytomegalovirus exposure and HLA in healthy donors. CDR1 is MNHNS, CDR2 SASEGT, per germline. V lost 11 bases, J lost 3 bases, and 19 bases lay in between. The CDR3 contains 15 residues. The PCR made use of 60 Vbeta and 13 Jbeta primers. Using immunoSEQ multiplex PCR, the repertoire was profiled, and TCRdb retains in-frame clones only, with some absent. The table gives 56,000 or so clones; the top ten clones make up roughly a quarter of it. The genes are TRBV6-1 and TRBJ1-4; perhaps TRBD1 as D (6 bases). Sequenced material: PBMCs. The clonotype originates from a man aged 35 to 55 in good health and CMV-seropositive. CDR3 nucleotides: TGTGCCTCTCAGGGGCTAGGGGGAGCTAATGAAAAACTGTTTTTT. This sequence encodes CASQGLGGANEKLFF.